A single sample is the source of the 6 T cell receptor beta chains below, sequenced in a study of blood T cell repertoires in COVID-19. The method was immunoSEQ multiplex PCR; TCRdb's version includes in-frame clones alone and lacks a portion of them. This sample has about 330,000 clones, with around 90% found just once. The specimen was peripheral blood. The receptor set was obtained from a man aged 18-30 years who had recovered from COVID-19.

The V and J genes are TRBV28 and TRBJ2-1; 7 bases are a match to TRBD1. This CDR3 contains 12 residues. Per germline, CDR1 MDHEN and CDR2 SYDVKM. V was pared by 8 bases and J by 8 bases, with 6 bases of the junction left unmatched. The CDR3 DNA sequence: TGTGCCAGCCATCGACAGGGTGATGAGCAGTTCTTC. This encodes CASHRQGDEQFF.

This chain uses TRBV6-2 or TRBV6-3 with TRBJ1-2; TRBD1 agrees at 8 bases. Germline V gene lookup returns CDR1 MNHEY and CDR2 SVGEGT. Losses at the gene ends were 0 bases for V and 7 bases for J; bases not matched to a gene: 7. The CDR3 runs to 15 residues. As DNA, the CDR3 is TGTGCCAGCAGTTACTCGGGCAGGGGGCCTCGTGGCTACACCTTC. This translates into CASSYSGRGPRGYTF.

In DNA, the CDR3 is TGTGCCAGCAGCTTAACGGCGGACAGGGCCAGTGGCGGGGAGCTGTTTTTT. This codes for CASSLTADRASGGELFF. The chain couples TRBV7-3 to TRBJ2-2, with 8 bases that match TRBD1. CDR3 size: 17 residues. CDR1 and CDR2 from the germline V gene are SGHTA and FQGTGA. Trimming cost V 0 bases and J 7 bases; bases outside gene matches: 10.

This chain joins TRBV30 and TRBJ2-3, with TRBD1 matching over 7 bases. After removal of 6 bases from V and 0 bases from J, the junction contained 6 bases not matched to a gene. CDR1 and CDR2 from the germline V gene are GTSNPN and SVGIG (reference sequence). The CDR3 contains 14 residues. The CDR3 DNA follows: TGTGCCTGTGGGACAGATTATAGCACAGATACGCAGTATTTT. Its translation is CACGTDYSTDTQYF.

Concerning this clone itself: At one end, the junction sequence differs from germline, possibly due to a read error. This chain joins TRBV7-9 and TRBJ2-2, with D perhaps TRBD2 (6 bases). Germline assignment: CDR1 SEHNR and CDR2 FQNEAQ (reference sequence). This CDR3 contains 16 residues. The CDR3 loop reads CASTLRESNSPGELFF. The CDR3 nucleotides read TGTGCCAGCACCTTACGGGAGAGCAATAGCCCCGGGGAGCTGTTTTTT.

This chain links TRBV12-5 with TRBJ1-1; TRBD1 agrees at 9 bases. Germline V gene lookup returns CDR1 LGHNT and CDR2 FRNRAP. Trimming took 1 base from V and 5 from J; bases not matched to a gene: 5. The CDR3 runs to 15 residues. CDR3 bases: TGTGCTAGTGGTTTGGCTAACAGGGGGCTGACTGAAGCTTTCTTT. Translated: CASGLANRGLTEAFF.